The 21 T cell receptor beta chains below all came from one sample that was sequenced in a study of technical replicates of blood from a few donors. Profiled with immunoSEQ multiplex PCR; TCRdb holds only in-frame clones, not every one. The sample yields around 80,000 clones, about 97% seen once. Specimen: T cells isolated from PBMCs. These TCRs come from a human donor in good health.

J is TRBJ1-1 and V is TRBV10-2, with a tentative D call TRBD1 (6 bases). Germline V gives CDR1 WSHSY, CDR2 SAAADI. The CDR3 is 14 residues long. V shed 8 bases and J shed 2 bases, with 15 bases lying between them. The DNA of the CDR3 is TGCGCCAGCCGCGATACAGGGAGAAACACTGAAGCTTTCTTT. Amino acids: CASRDTGRNTEAFF.

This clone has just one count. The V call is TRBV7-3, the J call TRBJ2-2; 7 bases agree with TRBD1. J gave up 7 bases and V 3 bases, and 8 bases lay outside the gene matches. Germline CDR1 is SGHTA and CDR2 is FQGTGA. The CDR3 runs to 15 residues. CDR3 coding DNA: TGTGCCAGCAGCTTCGGGACAGCGTATGTCGGGGAGCTGTTTTTT. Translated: CASSFGTAYVGELFF. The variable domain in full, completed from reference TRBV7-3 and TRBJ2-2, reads GAGVSQTPSNKVTEKGKYVELRCDPISGHTALYWYRQSLGQGPEFLIYFQGTGAADDSGLPNDRFFAVRPEGSVSTLKIQRTERGDSAVYLCASSFGTAYVGELFFGEGSRLTVL.

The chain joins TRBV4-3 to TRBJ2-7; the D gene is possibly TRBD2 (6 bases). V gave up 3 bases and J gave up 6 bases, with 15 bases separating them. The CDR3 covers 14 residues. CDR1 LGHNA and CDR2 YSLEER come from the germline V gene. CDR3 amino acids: CASSHETRLGEQYF. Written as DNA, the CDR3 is TGCGCCAGCAGCCACGAGACTAGACTGGGCGAGCAGTACTTC.

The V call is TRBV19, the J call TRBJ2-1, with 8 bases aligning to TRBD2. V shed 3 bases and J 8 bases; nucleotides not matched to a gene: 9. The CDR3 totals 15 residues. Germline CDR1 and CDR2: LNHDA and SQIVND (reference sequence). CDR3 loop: CASSIQREYSDEQFF. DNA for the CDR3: TGTGCCAGTAGTATCCAGCGGGAGTATTCGGATGAGCAGTTCTTC.

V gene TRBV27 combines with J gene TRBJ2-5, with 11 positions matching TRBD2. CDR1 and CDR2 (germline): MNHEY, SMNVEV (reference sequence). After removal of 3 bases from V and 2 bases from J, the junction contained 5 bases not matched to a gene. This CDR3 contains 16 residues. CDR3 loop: CASSFLSGRGQETQYF. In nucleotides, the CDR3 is TGTGCCAGCAGTTTCCTTAGCGGGAGGGGACAAGAGACCCAGTACTTC.

The CDR3 spells CASSLGGGGQAHYGYTF. In DNA, the CDR3 is TGTGCCAGCAGCTTAGGAGGAGGGGGACAGGCCCACTATGGCTACACCTTC. The V gene is TRBV7-9, the J gene TRBJ1-2, with 8 bases identical to TRBD1. The CDR3 runs 17 residues. From germline, CDR1 is SEHNR and CDR2 FQNEAQ (reference sequence). The V gene end was trimmed by 1 base and the J gene end by 3 bases; junction bases not matched to a gene: 10. Filled out from reference TRBV7-9 and TRBJ1-2, the complete variable domain reads DTGVSQNPRHKITKRGQNVTFRCDPISEHNRLYWYRQTLGQGPEFLTYFQNEAQLEKSRLLSDRFSAERPKGSFSTLEIQRTEQGDSAMYLCASSLGGGGQAHYGYTFGSGTRLTVV.

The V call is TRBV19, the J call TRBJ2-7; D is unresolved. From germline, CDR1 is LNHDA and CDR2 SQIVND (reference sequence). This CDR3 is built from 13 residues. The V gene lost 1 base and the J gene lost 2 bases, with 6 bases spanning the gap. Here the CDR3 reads CASSIVGAYEQYF. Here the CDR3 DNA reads TGTGCCAGTAGTATAGTAGGAGCCTACGAGCAGTACTTC.

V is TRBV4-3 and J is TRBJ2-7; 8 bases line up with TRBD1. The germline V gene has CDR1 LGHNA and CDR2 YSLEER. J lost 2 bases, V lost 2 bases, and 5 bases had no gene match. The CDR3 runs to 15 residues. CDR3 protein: CASSQWTGRAYEQYF. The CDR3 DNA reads TGCGCCAGCAGCCAATGGACAGGGAGAGCCTACGAGCAGTACTTC.

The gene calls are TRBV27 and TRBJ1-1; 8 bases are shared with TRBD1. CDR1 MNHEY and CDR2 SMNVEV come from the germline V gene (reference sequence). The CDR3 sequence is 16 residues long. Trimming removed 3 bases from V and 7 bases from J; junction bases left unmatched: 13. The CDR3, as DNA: TGTGCCAGCAGTTTCTCGACAGGGGCCGCCTCTTTTGAAGCTTTCTTT. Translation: CASSFSTGAASFEAFF.

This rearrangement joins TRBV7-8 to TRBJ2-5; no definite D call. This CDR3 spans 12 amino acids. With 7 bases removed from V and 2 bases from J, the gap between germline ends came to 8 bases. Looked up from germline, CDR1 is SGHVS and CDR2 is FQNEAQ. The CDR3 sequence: CASTGFQETQYF. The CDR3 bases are TGTGCCAGCACAGGATTTCAAGAGACCCAGTACTTC.

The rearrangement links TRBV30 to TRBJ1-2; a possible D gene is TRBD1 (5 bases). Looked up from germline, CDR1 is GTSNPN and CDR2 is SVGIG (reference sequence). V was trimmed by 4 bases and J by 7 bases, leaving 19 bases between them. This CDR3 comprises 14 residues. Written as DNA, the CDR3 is TGTGCCTGGATTGACGGGGGAGGTTTTGGTGGCTACACCTTC. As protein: CAWIDGGGFGGYTF.

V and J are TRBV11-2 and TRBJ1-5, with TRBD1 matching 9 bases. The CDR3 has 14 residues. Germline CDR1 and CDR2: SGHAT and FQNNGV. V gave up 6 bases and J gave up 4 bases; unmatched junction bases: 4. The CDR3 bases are TGTGCCAGCAGGGGACAGGGAGGAAATCAGCCCCAGCATTTT. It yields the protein CASRGQGGNQPQHF.

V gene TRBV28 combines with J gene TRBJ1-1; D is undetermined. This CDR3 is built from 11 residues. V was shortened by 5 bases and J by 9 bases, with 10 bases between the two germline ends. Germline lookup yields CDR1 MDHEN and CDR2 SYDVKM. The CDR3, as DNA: TGTGCCAGCAGTCAGGCAACCAAAGCTTTCTTT. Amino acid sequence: CASSQATKAFF.

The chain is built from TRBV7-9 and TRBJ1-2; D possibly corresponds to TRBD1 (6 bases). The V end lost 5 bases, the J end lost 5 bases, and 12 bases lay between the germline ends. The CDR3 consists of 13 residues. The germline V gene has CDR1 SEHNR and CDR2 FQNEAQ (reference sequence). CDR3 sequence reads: CASSPTGNYGYTF. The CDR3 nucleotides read TGTGCCAGCAGCCCTACAGGGAATTATGGCTACACCTTC.

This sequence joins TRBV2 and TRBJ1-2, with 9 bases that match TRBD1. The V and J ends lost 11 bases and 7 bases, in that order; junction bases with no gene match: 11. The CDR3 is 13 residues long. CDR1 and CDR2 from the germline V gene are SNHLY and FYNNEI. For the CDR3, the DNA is TGTGCCGGATCCGGGACAGGGATGAGTGGCTACACCTTC. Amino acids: CAGSGTGMSGYTF.

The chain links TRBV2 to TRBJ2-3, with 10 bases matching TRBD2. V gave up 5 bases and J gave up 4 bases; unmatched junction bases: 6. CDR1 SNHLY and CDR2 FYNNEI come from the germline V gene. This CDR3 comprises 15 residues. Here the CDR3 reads CASSFSGRISDTQYF. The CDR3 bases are TGTGCCAGCAGTTTTAGCGGGAGGATCTCAGATACGCAGTATTTT.

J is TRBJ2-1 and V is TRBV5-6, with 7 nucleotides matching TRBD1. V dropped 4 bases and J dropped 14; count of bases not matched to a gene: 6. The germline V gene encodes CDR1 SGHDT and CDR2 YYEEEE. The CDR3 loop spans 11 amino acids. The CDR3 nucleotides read TGTGCCAGCAGCGAGACAGGGTTGGAGTTCTTC. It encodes CASSETGLEFF.

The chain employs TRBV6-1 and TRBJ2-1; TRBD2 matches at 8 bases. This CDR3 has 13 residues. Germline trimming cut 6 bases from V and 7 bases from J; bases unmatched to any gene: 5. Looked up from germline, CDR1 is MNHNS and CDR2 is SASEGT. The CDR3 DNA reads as TGTGCCAGCAGGTTAGCGGGAATAAATGAGCAGTTCTTC. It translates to CASRLAGINEQFF.

CDR3 sequence (DNA): TGTGCCAGCTCACCAGTATTCGGGACAAAGAACACTGAAGCTTTCTTT. Protein product: CASSPVFGTKNTEAFF. The chain employs TRBV18 and TRBJ1-1, with a weak D call TRBD1 (6 bases). The CDR3 has 16 residues. Germline loops: CDR1 KGHSH, CDR2 LQKENI. V lost 2 bases and J 1 base, leaving 14 bases between the germline ends.

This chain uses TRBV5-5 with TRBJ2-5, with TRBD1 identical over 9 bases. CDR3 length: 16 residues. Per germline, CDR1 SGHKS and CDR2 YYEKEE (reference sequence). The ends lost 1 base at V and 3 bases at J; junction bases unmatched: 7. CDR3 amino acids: CASSLWGGQGEETQYF. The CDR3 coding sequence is TGTGCCAGCAGCTTGTGGGGGGGACAGGGAGAAGAGACCCAGTACTTC.

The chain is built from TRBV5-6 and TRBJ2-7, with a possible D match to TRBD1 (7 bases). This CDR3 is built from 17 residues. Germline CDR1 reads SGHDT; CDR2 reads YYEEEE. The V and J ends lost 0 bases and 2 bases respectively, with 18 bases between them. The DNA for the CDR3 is TGTGCCAGCAGCTTGGCCCTCAGTGACAGGGAGGCCTACGAGCAGTACTTC. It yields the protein CASSLALSDREAYEQYF.